These 14 T cell receptor beta chains were sequenced from one sample in a study of blood T cell repertoires in COVID-19. Clones were sequenced by immunoSEQ multiplex PCR, and TCRdb holds only the in-frame ones, with some missing. The repertoire holds under 90,000 clones, roughly 91% seen once, with 7.3% in the top ten. The sample taken for sequencing was peripheral blood. Receptors originate from a man in his forties with COVID-19, enrolled during active disease.

J is TRBJ2-7 and V is TRBV4-1; TRBD1 aligns across 9 bases. The CDR3 has 17 residues. Trimming cost V 1 base and J 4 bases; bases outside gene matches: 11. Germline V lookup: CDR1 MGHRA, CDR2 YSYEKL. For the CDR3, the DNA is TGCGCCAGCAGCCAAGCCTCCTCCGGGACAGGGTTATACGAGCAGTACTTC. This translates into CASSQASSGTGLYEQYF.

This chain joins TRBV9 and TRBJ2-7; maybe TRBD2 (6 bases). Looked up from germline, CDR1 is SGDLS and CDR2 is YYNGEE. The V end lost 6 bases, the J end lost 1 base, and 17 bases lay between the germline ends. The CDR3 covers 15 residues. The CDR3: CASIGRQTPSYEQYF. The CDR3 DNA reads TGTGCCAGCATAGGGAGGCAGACTCCTTCCTACGAGCAGTACTTC.

This chain links TRBV28 with TRBJ2-7; TRBD2 matches at 8 bases. The CDR3 contains 14 residues. Germline CDR1 MDHEN, CDR2 SYDVKM. V lost 7 bases and J lost 1; bases outside the gene matches: 6. CDR3 bases: TGTGCCAGCAATATAGCGGGGATGTCCTACGAGCAGTACTTC. It translates to CASNIAGMSYEQYF.

This sequence joins TRBV30 and TRBJ2-7; perhaps TRBD1 as D (5 bases). V shed 3 bases and J shed 3 bases, with 21 bases lying between them. This CDR3 is 16 amino acids long. Germline lookup yields CDR1 GTSNPN and CDR2 SVGIG (reference sequence). CDR3 bases: TGTGCCTGGAGCTCCATTGGGGCCCCAGGGCACTACGAGCAGTACTTC. This sequence encodes CAWSSIGAPGHYEQYF.

The rearrangement joins TRBV7-9 to TRBJ1-1, with a tentative D call TRBD1 (6 bases). This CDR3 region has 13 residues. V gave up 5 bases and J gave up 3 bases, with 10 bases separating them. Looked up from germline, CDR1 is SEHNR and CDR2 is FQNEAQ (reference sequence). The CDR3 sequence: CASSLGGHTEAFF. The CDR3 DNA reads as TGTGCCAGCAGCCTGGGGGGGCACACTGAAGCTTTCTTT.

The chain recombines TRBV2 with TRBJ2-2; D is possibly TRBD1 (6 bases). Germline V gene lookup returns CDR1 SNHLY and CDR2 FYNNEI. This CDR3 comprises 15 residues. Trimming removed 7 bases at V and 4 bases at J, with 16 bases between. The CDR3 protein is CASMGSGVSTGELFF. Written as DNA, the CDR3 is TGTGCCAGCATGGGGTCAGGGGTTAGCACCGGGGAGCTGTTTTTT.

This clone has just one count. The rearrangement links TRBV6-5 to TRBJ2-1; 7 bases match TRBD1. Germline V CDR1 and CDR2: MNHEY, SVGAGI. This CDR3 is 15 amino acids long. J lost 0 bases, V lost 7 bases, and 6 bases had no gene match. The CDR3 DNA is TGTGCCAGCACCTCGACAGGGAGCTCCTACAATGAGCAGTTCTTC. It codes for CASTSTGSSYNEQFF.

V and J are TRBV5-1 and TRBJ1-6; D not certain. V dropped 4 bases and J dropped 7 bases, with 12 bases sitting between them. CDR1 is SGHRS and CDR2 is YFSETQ in the germline V gene. CDR3 length: 14 residues. DNA of the CDR3: TGCGCCAGCAGCAGCGGGGAACCCAATTCACCCCTCCACTTT. Translation gives CASSSGEPNSPLHF.

The V call is TRBV2, the J call TRBJ1-5, with 7 bases that match TRBD1. The CDR3 runs 15 residues. V trimming: 6 bases; J trimming: 2 bases; junction bases outside the gene matches: 7. CDR1 is SNHLY and CDR2 is FYNNEI in the germline V gene. The chain's CDR3 is CASSQTGIGNQPQHF. The CDR3 nucleotides read TGTGCCAGCAGCCAGACAGGGATTGGCAATCAGCCCCAGCATTTT.

The table lists this clone with a count of one. The chain is built from TRBV3-1 (or the pseudogene TRBV3-2) and TRBJ1-1; 7 bases are shared with TRBD1. This CDR3 has 17 amino acids. Germline lookup yields CDR1 LGHDT and CDR2 YNNKEL (reference sequence). The junction had 8 bases not matched to a gene; V was cut back by 0 bases and J by 1 base. The DNA for the CDR3 is TGTGCCAGCAGCCAAGACCCGGGACAGCTATCGAACACTGAAGCTTTCTTT. As protein: CASSQDPGQLSNTEAFF.

The chain recombines TRBV30 with TRBJ1-6, with TRBD1 matching over 7 bases. The CDR3 loop spans 14 amino acids. CDR1 is GTSNPN and CDR2 is SVGIG in the germline V gene (reference sequence). V was pared by 0 bases and J by 10 bases, with 6 bases of the junction left unmatched. The CDR3 sequence: CAWSVPTGESPLHF. For the CDR3, the DNA is TGTGCCTGGAGTGTACCAACAGGGGAATCACCCCTCCACTTT.

CDR3 bases: TGCGCCAGCAGCTTGGACCTCGAGGGCTATGGCTACACCTTC. Amino acid sequence: CASSLDLEGYGYTF. The V call is TRBV5-1, the J call TRBJ1-2, with no clear D. Trimming removed 0 bases from V and 4 bases from J, with 10 bases in between. There are 14 residues in the CDR3. Germline assignment: CDR1 SGHRS and CDR2 YFSETQ.

The rearrangement links TRBV28 to TRBJ1-2; 8 positions agree with TRBD1. The CDR3 runs to 15 residues. With V trimmed by 7 bases and J by 3 bases, 10 bases remained unmatched. The germline V gene has CDR1 MDHEN and CDR2 SYDVKM. The CDR3 spells CASTRRQGTDYGYTF. As DNA, the CDR3 is TGTGCCAGCACCCGAAGACAGGGGACGGACTATGGCTACACCTTC.

The rearrangement links TRBV10-1 to TRBJ2-5, with a tentative D call TRBD2 (7 bases). This CDR3 contains 16 residues. Germline V gene sequence: CDR1 WNHNN, CDR2 SYGVQD (reference sequence). V dropped 1 base and J dropped 5 bases, with 17 bases sitting between them. The CDR3 spells CASSEWGEGGRETQYF. CDR3 DNA sequence: TGCGCCAGCAGTGAGTGGGGGGAGGGGGGTCGGGAGACCCAGTACTTC.